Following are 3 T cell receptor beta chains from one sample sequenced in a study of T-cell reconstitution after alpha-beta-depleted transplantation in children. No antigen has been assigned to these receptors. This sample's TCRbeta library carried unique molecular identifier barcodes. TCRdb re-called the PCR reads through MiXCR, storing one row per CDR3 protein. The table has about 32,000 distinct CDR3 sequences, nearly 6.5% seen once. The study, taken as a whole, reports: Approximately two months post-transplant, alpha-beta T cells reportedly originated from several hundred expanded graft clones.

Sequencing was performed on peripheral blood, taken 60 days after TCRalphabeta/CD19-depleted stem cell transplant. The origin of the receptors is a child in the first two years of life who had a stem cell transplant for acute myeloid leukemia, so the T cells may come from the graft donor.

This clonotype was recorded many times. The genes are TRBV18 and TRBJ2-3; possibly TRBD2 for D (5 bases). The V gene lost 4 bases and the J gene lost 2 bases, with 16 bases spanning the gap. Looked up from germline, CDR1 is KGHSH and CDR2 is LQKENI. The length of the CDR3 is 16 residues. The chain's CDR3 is CASSQRESLVTDTQYF. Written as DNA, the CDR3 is TGTGCCAGCTCACAAAGGGAGAGCTTAGTCACAGATACGCAGTATTTT.

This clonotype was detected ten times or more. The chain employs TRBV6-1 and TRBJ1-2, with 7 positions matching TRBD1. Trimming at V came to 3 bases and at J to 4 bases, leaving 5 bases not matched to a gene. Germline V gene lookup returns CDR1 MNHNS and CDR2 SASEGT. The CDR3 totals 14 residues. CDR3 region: CASSDTGAFYGYTF. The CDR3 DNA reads TGTGCCAGCAGTGACACAGGGGCCTTCTATGGCTACACCTTC.

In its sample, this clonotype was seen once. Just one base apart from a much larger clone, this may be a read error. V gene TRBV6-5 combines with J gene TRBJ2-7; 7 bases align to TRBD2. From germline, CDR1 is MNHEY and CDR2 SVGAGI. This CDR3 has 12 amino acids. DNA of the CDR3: TGTGCCAGCAGTTACCCGGGAGGCGAGAAGTACTTC. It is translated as CASSYPGGEKYF.